These 15 T cell receptor beta chains originate from one sample sequenced in a study of blood T cell repertoires in COVID-19. Produced via immunoSEQ multiplex PCR; TCRdb's table is partial and in-frame only. The profile shows 45,000 or so clones, more than 70% of them singletons. The sequenced material came from peripheral blood. These receptors came from a human donor in a cohort sampled during active COVID-19.

The count of this clone is one. The chain uses TRBV25-1 and TRBJ1-2, with TRBD1 matching over 7 bases. The germline V gene encodes CDR1 MGHDK and CDR2 SYGVNS. The CDR3 is 15 amino acids. J was trimmed by 1 base and V by 3 bases; bases with no gene match: 5. The CDR3 spells CASSDLGQDNYGYTF. Here the CDR3 DNA reads TGTGCCAGCAGTGACCTAGGACAGGATAACTATGGCTACACCTTC.

The chain uses TRBV20-1 and TRBJ1-1; D gene ambiguous. The CDR3 spans 10 residues. Germline lookup yields CDR1 DFQATT and CDR2 SNEGSKA (reference sequence). V lost 3 bases to trimming and J lost 5 bases, with 4 bases between them. The CDR3 loop is CSARRTEAFF. For the CDR3, the DNA is TGCAGTGCTAGGAGGACTGAAGCTTTCTTT.

The V gene is TRBV20-1, the J gene TRBJ2-5; no clear D gene. The V gene lost 6 bases and the J gene lost 0 bases, with 5 bases spanning the gap. Germline loops: CDR1 DFQATT, CDR2 SNEGSKA (reference sequence). The CDR3 runs to 11 residues. Written as DNA, the CDR3 is TGCAGTGCCAGGTACCAAGAGACCCAGTACTTC. Its protein product is CSARYQETQYF.

The V and J genes are TRBV18 and TRBJ2-3; 7 bases fit TRBD2. Germline V gene lookup returns CDR1 KGHSH and CDR2 LQKENI. J lost 2 bases, V lost 3 bases, and 5 bases had no gene match. The CDR3 length is 15 residues. The CDR3: CASSPPSGFTDTQYF. In nucleotides, the CDR3 is TGTGCCAGCTCACCCCCTAGCGGATTCACAGATACGCAGTATTTT.

This chain connects TRBV5-4 to TRBJ1-6; D might be TRBD1 (6 bases). The V gene's germline CDR1 is SGHNT and CDR2 YYREEE (reference sequence). Trimming removed 0 bases at V and 6 bases at J, with 10 bases between. This CDR3 is 15 amino acids long. CDR3 residues: CASSLDTGSNSPLHF. DNA for the CDR3: TGTGCCAGCAGCTTGGACACAGGGAGTAATTCACCCCTCCACTTT.

V gene TRBV2 combines with J gene TRBJ1-4; unclear D gene. The germline V and J ends were trimmed by 0 bases and 3 bases, with 11 bases remaining between them. CDR1 and CDR2 (germline): SNHLY, FYNNEI. This CDR3 contains 16 residues. The CDR3 DNA reads TGTGCCAGCAGTGAAGCTTCACCGGCGGCTAATGAAAAACTGTTTTTT. Protein: CASSEASPAANEKLFF.

This chain links TRBV7-2 with TRBJ1-4, with 10 nucleotides matching TRBD1. Germline CDR1 is SGHTA and CDR2 is FQGNSA. This CDR3 spans 14 amino acids. The junction had 5 bases not matched to a gene; V was cut back by 6 bases and J by 7 bases. This chain's CDR3 is CASSPTGGIEKLFF. The CDR3 nucleotides are TGTGCCAGCAGTCCGACAGGGGGCATTGAAAAACTGTTTTTT. The entire variable domain, with the rest obtained from reference TRBV7-2 and TRBJ1-4, is as follows: GAGVSQSPSNKVTEKGKDVELRCDPISGHTALYWYRQSLGQGLEFLIYFQGNSAPDKSGLPSDRFSAERTGGSVSTLTIQRTQQEDSAVYLCASSPTGGIEKLFFGSGTQLSVL.

The rearrangement uses TRBV18 and TRBJ1-1, with D unclear. Between the trimmed V and J ends, which lost 1 base and 1 base, there was a span of 13 bases. CDR3 length: 16 residues. Germline CDR1 is KGHSH and CDR2 is LQKENI. The CDR3 region is CASSPHSLRENTEAFF. DNA of the CDR3: TGTGCCAGCTCACCACATTCCCTCCGGGAGAACACTGAAGCTTTCTTT.

This sequence joins TRBV5-1 and TRBJ2-1; D gene uncertain. Trimming pared 0 bases from V and 0 bases from J, leaving 4 bases between. CDR1 is SGHRS and CDR2 is YFSETQ in the germline V gene. CDR3 length equals 14 residues. This CDR3 reads CASSLASSYNEQFF. Written as DNA, the CDR3 is TGCGCCAGCAGCTTGGCCAGCTCCTACAATGAGCAGTTCTTC. Variable domain in full (rest from reference TRBV5-1 and TRBJ2-1): KAGVTQTPRYLIKTRGQQVTLSCSPISGHRSVSWYQQTPGQGLQFLFEYFSETQRNKGNFPGRFSGRQFSNSRSEMNVSTLELGDSALYLCASSLASSYNEQFFGPGTRLTVL.

In DNA, the CDR3 is TGTGCCAGCAGCGTAGGGAGAACAGGGGGGAACAGTAACACTGAAGCTTTCTTT. Protein: CASSVGRTGGNSNTEAFF. The chain combines TRBV9 with TRBJ1-1, with 8 positions matching TRBD1. CDR3 length equals 18 residues. CDR1 is SGDLS, CDR2 YYNGEE, per germline. V gave up 0 bases and J gave up 2 bases; unmatched junction bases: 12.

This chain joins TRBV6-2 or TRBV6-3 and TRBJ2-7; tentative D call: TRBD1 (5 bases). V lost 7 bases and J 4 bases, leaving 14 bases between the germline ends. Germline lookup yields CDR1 MNHEY and CDR2 SVGEGT. The CDR3 loop spans 13 amino acids. Written as DNA, the CDR3 is TGTGCCAGCAACCCGTCCAGGGCTTACGAGCAGTACTTC. Translation gives CASNPSRAYEQYF.

The chain carries TRBV5-1 and TRBJ2-5, with 13 bases that match TRBD2. CDR1 is SGHRS and CDR2 is YFSETQ in the germline V gene. The CDR3 covers 15 residues. Unmatched junction bases numbered 4, after V lost 4 bases and J lost 4 bases. CDR3 DNA sequence: TGCGCCAGCAGCCCGACTAGCGGGGGGCCAGAGACCCAGTACTTC. Translation: CASSPTSGGPETQYF.

The chain couples TRBV24-1 to TRBJ1-5; the match to TRBD1 covers 10 bases. This CDR3 region has 13 residues. The germline gives CDR1 KGHDR, CDR2 SFDVKD. V shed 7 bases and J 8 bases; nucleotides not matched to a gene: 4. Here the CDR3 DNA reads TGTGCCACCAGGCCCGGGACAGGGGAGCCCCAGCATTTT. Translated: CATRPGTGEPQHF.

This chain connects TRBV4-3 to TRBJ2-2, with 9 positions matching TRBD1. Germline V gives CDR1 LGHNA, CDR2 YSLEER. V lost 2 bases to trimming and J lost 6 bases; unmatched junction nucleotides: 10. The CDR3 extends over 17 amino acids. The CDR3 loop reads CASSQSGTGTRSGELFF. In DNA, the CDR3 is TGCGCCAGCAGCCAATCGGGGACAGGGACGCGGTCCGGGGAGCTGTTTTTT.

The CDR3 sequence is CASSPGTGLMIEQYF. CDR3 DNA: TGTGCCAGCAGCCCGGGGACAGGTCTTATGATCGAGCAGTACTTC. The chain recombines TRBV7-9 with TRBJ2-7, with 8 positions matching TRBD1. The V gene end was trimmed by 5 bases and the J gene end by 6 bases; junction bases not matched to a gene: 12. Germline-derived CDR1 and CDR2 are SEHNR and FQNEAQ (reference sequence). This CDR3 contains 15 residues.